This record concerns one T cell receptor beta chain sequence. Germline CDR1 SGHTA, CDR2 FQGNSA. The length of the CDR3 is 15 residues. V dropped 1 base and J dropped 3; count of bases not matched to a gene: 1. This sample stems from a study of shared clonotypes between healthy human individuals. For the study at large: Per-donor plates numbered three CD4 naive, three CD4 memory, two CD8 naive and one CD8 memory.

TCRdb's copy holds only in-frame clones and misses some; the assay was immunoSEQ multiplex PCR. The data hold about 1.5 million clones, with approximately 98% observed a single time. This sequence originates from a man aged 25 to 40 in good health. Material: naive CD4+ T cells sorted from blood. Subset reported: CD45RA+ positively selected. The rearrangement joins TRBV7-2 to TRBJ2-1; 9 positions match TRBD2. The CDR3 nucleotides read TGTGCCAGCAGCTTAGTAGCGGGAGACTACAATGAGCAGTTCTTC. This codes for CASSLVAGDYNEQFF.